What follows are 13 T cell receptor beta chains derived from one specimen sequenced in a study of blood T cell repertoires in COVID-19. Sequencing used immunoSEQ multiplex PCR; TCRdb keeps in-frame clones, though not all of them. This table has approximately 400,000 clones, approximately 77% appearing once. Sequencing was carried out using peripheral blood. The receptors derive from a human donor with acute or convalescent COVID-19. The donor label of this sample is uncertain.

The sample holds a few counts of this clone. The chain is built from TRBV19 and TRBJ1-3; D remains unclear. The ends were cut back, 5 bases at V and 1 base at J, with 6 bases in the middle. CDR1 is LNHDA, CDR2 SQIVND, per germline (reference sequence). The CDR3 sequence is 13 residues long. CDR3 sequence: CASSFRSGNTIYF. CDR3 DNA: TGTGCCAGTAGTTTCCGTTCTGGAAACACCATATATTTT.

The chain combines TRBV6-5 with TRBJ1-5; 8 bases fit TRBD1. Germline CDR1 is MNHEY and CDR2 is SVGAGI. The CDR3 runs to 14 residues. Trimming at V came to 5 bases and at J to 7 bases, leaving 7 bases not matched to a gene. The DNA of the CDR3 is TGTGCCAGCAGTATCGGACAGGGCGGCCAGCCCCAGCATTTT. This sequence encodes CASSIGQGGQPQHF.

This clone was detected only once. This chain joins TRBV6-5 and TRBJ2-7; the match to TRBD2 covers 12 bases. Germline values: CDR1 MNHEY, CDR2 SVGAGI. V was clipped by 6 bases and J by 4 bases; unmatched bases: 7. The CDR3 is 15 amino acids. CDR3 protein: CASSKRTSGEYEQYF. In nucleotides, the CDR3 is TGTGCCAGCAGCAAGAGGACTAGCGGGGAGTACGAGCAGTACTTC.

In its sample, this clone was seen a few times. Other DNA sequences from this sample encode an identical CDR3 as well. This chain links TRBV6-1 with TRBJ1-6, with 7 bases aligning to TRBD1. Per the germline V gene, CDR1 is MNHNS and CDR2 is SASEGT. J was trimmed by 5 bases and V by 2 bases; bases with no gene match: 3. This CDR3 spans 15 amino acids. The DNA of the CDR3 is TGTGCCAGCAGTGAACGGGGACAGCATAATTCACCCCTCCACTTT. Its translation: CASSERGQHNSPLHF.

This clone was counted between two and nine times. The CDR3 bases are TGTGCCAGCAGAAGGATAGATGACAGGGGGCGTCGGTTCGAGGGCTACACCTTC. Translating it yields CASRRIDDRGRRFEGYTF. The chain carries TRBV28 and TRBJ1-2, with TRBD1 identical over 10 bases. There are 18 residues in the CDR3. Germline CDR1 and CDR2: MDHEN and SYDVKM. J lost 8 bases, V lost 6 bases, and 21 bases had no gene match.

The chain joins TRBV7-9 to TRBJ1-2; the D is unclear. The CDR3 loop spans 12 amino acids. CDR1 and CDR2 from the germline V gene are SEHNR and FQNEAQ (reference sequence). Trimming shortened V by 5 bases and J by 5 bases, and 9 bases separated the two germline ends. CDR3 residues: CASSPDTYGYTF. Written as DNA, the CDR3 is TGTGCCAGCAGCCCCGACACGTATGGCTACACCTTC.

For the CDR3, the DNA is TGTGCCAGCAGCTTAATTCTCCTAGCGGGGGGGCCTGGAGCAGATACGCAGTATTTT. Translated, it gives CASSLILLAGGPGADTQYF. The chain has TRBV5-5 and TRBJ2-3; TRBD2 matches 12 bases. There are 19 residues in the CDR3. From germline, CDR1 is SGHKS and CDR2 YYEKEE (reference sequence). J was trimmed by 4 bases and V by 2 bases; bases with no gene match: 14.

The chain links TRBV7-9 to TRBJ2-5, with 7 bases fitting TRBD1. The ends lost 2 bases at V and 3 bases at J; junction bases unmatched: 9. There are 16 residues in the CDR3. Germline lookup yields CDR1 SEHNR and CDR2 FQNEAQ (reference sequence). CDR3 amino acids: CASSLPRTGTKETQYF. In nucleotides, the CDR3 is TGTGCCAGCAGCTTACCCCGGACAGGAACTAAAGAGACCCAGTACTTC.

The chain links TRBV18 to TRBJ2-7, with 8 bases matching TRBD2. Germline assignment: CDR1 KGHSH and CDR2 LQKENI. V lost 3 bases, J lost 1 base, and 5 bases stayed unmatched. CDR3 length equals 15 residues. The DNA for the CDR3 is TGTGCCAGCTCACCCGGGGGGGGCGGTTCCTACGAGCAGTACTTC. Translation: CASSPGGGGSYEQYF.

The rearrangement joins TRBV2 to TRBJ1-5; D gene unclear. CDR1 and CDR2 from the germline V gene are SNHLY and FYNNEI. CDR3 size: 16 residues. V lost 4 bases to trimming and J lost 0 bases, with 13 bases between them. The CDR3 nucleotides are TGTGCCAGCAGTGGAAGGTTGGGCCGTAGCAATCAGCCCCAGCATTTT. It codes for CASSGRLGRSNQPQHF.

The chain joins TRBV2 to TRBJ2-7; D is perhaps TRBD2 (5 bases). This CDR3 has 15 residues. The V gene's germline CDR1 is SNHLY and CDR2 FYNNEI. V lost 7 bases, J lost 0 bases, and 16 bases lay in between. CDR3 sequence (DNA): TGTGCCAGCACCCAAAGTGGGCGGGCCTCCTACGAGCAGTACTTC. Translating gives CASTQSGRASYEQYF.

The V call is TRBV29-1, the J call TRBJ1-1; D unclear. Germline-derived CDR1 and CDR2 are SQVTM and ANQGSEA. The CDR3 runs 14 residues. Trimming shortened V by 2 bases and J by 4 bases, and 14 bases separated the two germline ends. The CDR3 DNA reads TGCAGCGTTGAATACGCTGAGGGTAGCACTGAAGCTTTCTTT. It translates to CSVEYAEGSTEAFF.

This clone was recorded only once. The CDR3, as DNA: TGTGCCAGCAGGCCGGGACAGGGGGGCAATCAGCCCCAGCATTTT. Its translation: CASRPGQGGNQPQHF. V and J are TRBV6-5 and TRBJ1-5, with 11 bases fitting TRBD1. The CDR3 sequence is 15 residues long. Per the germline V gene, CDR1 is MNHEY and CDR2 is SVGAGI. V gave up 6 bases and J gave up 2 bases; unmatched junction bases: 3.